This T cell receptor beta chain was obtained from a study of OX40 agonist ivuxolimab in advanced cancers. TCRdb's table, derived via immunoSEQ multiplex PCR, lists solely in-frame clones and lacks some. The table has around 91,000 clones, approximately 89% seen once. This clone was observed once. V shed 4 bases and J shed 4 bases, with 25 bases lying between them. CDR3 length equals 18 residues. The germline gives CDR1 SNHLY, CDR2 FYNNEI. The TCR sequence derives from an adult with an advanced solid tumor such as melanoma, head and neck, liver or kidney cancer. Source: CD4+ or CD8+ T cells sorted from blood, taken in a trial of the OX40 agonist ivuxolimab. The V gene is TRBV2, the J gene TRBJ1-1; D may be TRBD1 (5 bases). CDR3 in amino acids: CASSGDFGSPHTSTEAFF. The CDR3 DNA is TGTGCCAGCAGTGGGGACTTCGGAAGCCCACACACGAGCACTGAAGCTTTCTTT. The full variable domain, in which reference TRBV2 and TRBJ1-1 provide the parts outside the CDR3, is EPEVTQTPSHQVTQMGQEVILRCVPISNHLYFYWYRQILGQKVEFLVSFYNNEISEKSEIFDDQFSVERPDGSNFTLKIRSTKLEDSAMYFCASSGDFGSPHTSTEAFFGQGTRLTVV.